A single sample is the source of the 27 T cell receptor beta chains below, sequenced in a study of T cells in women clearing cervical HPV infection. Sequencing used immunoSEQ multiplex PCR; TCRdb keeps in-frame clones, though not all of them. Here the sample table reports approximately 37,000 clones. The sequenced sample was blood buffy coat. The source of these receptors is a woman between 18 and 75 years old with a cervical HPV16 infection that either progressed to CIN3+ or cleared (not recorded which).

About this clone itself: From the germline J gene comes the end of the CDR3, since the read stops 3 residues before it. This sequence joins TRBV6-2 or TRBV6-3 and TRBJ2-7; 11 bases agree with TRBD2. The length of the CDR3 is 14 residues. The germline V gene encodes CDR1 MNHEY and CDR2 SVGEGT. V lost 5 bases, J lost 2 bases, and 2 bases stayed unmatched. The CDR3 protein is CASSPTSGAYEQYF. The covered CDR3 bases are TGTGCCAGCAGTCCGACTAGCGGGGCCTACGAG.

This chain's CDR3 is CASSLETGTSGVYEQYF. The CDR3 DNA, read in part, is TGTGCCAGCAGCCTTGAAACCGGGACTAGCGGGGTCTACGAG. This chain joins TRBV4-2 and TRBJ2-7, with 13 bases fitting TRBD2. From the germline J gene comes the end of the CDR3, since the read stops 3 residues before it. CDR1 is LGHNA, CDR2 YNFKEQ, per germline. Trimming cost V 4 bases and J 3 bases; bases outside gene matches: 9. The CDR3 is 17 residues long.

About this clone itself: The CDR3 goes on 3 residues after the read ends, and that part is filled in from the germline J gene. The chain carries TRBV6-2 or TRBV6-3 and TRBJ2-3, with 7 positions matching TRBD2. Trimming cost V 6 bases and J 2 bases; bases outside gene matches: 5. The germline V gene encodes CDR1 MNHEY and CDR2 SVGEGT. This CDR3 region has 14 residues. The DNA read from the CDR3 is TGTGCCAGCAGCCCAGCGGGACCCACAGATACG. Protein sequence: CASSPAGPTDT. The complete CDR3 protein is CASSPAGPTDTQYF.

As regards this clone: The CDR3 goes on 3 residues after the read ends, and that part is filled in from the germline J gene. V is TRBV7-2 and J is TRBJ2-3; 7 nucleotides match TRBD2. The CDR3 contains 14 residues. The germline V gene encodes CDR1 SGHTA and CDR2 FQGNSA. Incomplete CDR3 DNA: TGTGCCAGCACGCCTAGCGGACATAAAGAGACG. Translation gives CASTPSGHKET. The complete CDR3 reads CASTPSGHKETQYF.

As for this clone: Read data end 3 residues before the CDR3 end; the end is taken from the germline J gene. V usage is TRBV30 and J usage is TRBJ2-5, with TRBD2 matching 7 bases. The CDR3 contains 18 residues. The trim removed 3 bases at V and 2 bases at J, leaving 18 bases unmatched. The germline gives CDR1 GTSNPN, CDR2 SVGIG (reference sequence). The DNA read from the CDR3 is TGTGCCTGGAGCGGGACTACTGGTTGGGGCGAGCTTCAAGAGACC. Amino acid sequence: CAWSGTTGWGELQET. The CDR3 in its entirety is CAWSGTTGWGELQETQYF.

Concerning this clone itself: The DNA ends 3 residues before the CDR3 does, and the rest of the CDR3 is filled in from the germline J gene. V gene TRBV19 combines with J gene TRBJ2-1; 7 positions agree with TRBD2. The germline V gene encodes CDR1 LNHDA and CDR2 SQIVND (reference sequence). The CDR3 has 13 amino acids. V lost 8 bases, J lost 8 bases, and 9 bases stayed unmatched. The CDR3 DNA, read in part, is TGTGCCAGTCAAAGCGGGACTGGACATGAG. Encoded protein: CASQSGTGHE. The complete CDR3 sequence is CASQSGTGHEQFF.

A word on this clone: With the read ending 3 residues before the CDR3 end, the germline J gene is used to fill in that end. The chain couples TRBV28 to TRBJ2-1; 7 nucleotides match TRBD2. Germline V gene data show CDR1 as MDHEN and CDR2 as SYDVKM. J was trimmed by 5 bases and V by 6 bases; bases with no gene match: 7. The CDR3 spans 14 residues. CDR3 region: CASSSAGVHNEQFF. Incomplete CDR3 DNA: TGTGCCAGCAGCTCGGCGGGGGTCCACAATGAG.

Concerning this clone: The read terminates 3 residues ahead of where the CDR3 ends, so the germline J gene completes it. V and J are TRBV4-1 and TRBJ2-1; 7 bases are shared with TRBD2. CDR3 length: 17 residues. After removal of 4 bases from V and 0 bases from J, the junction contained 9 bases not matched to a gene. The V gene's germline CDR1 is MGHRA and CDR2 YSYEKL. The CDR3 spells CASSLRTRESSYNEQFF. CDR3 DNA (partial): TGCGCCAGCAGCCTTCGGACTAGAGAAAGCTCCTACAATGAG.

As regards this clone: Read sequence stops 3 residues before the CDR3 end, and the germline J gene provides the missing end. The J gene is TRBJ2-5, the V gene TRBV30; D ambiguous. The germline gives CDR1 GTSNPN, CDR2 SVGIG (reference sequence). The V end was cut by 0 bases, the J end by 3 bases, with 5 bases between. This CDR3 is 12 amino acids long. CDR3 DNA (partial): TGTGCCTGGAGTGTACAGAAAGAGACC. Encoded protein: CAWSVQKET. The whole CDR3 sequence reads CAWSVQKETQYF.

A note on this clone: With the read ending 3 residues before the CDR3 end, the germline J gene is used to fill in that end. The rearrangement links TRBV2 to TRBJ2-5, with 10 bases identical to TRBD1. The CDR3 sequence is 14 residues long. CDR1 SNHLY and CDR2 FYNNEI come from the germline V gene. The junction had 2 bases not matched to a gene; V was cut back by 4 bases and J by 3 bases. The DNA read from the CDR3 is TGTGCCAGCAGTGGACAGGGGGCGAAAGAGACC. Its translation: CASSGQGAKET. The entire CDR3 protein is CASSGQGAKETQYF.

On this clone itself: The CDR3 end is not reached by the read, which stops 3 residues before it; the germline J gene fills it in. The rearrangement joins TRBV19 to TRBJ1-5; D uncertain. The CDR3 spans 15 residues. With 3 bases removed from V and 0 bases from J, the gap between germline ends came to 9 bases. CDR1 is LNHDA, CDR2 SQIVND, per germline (reference sequence). The sequenced CDR3 bases are TGTGCCAGTAGTATCGGGTTGGGTAGCAATCAGCCC. This sequence encodes CASSIGLGSNQP. The whole CDR3 protein is CASSIGLGSNQPQHF.

This CDR3 is CASSFSGSNQPQHF. The DNA read from the CDR3 is TGTGCCAGCAGTTTCTCCGGTAGCAATCAGCCC. The chain joins TRBV27 to TRBJ1-5; no definite D call. The read terminates 3 residues before the CDR3 end, so the remaining end is supplied by the germline J gene. Germline loops: CDR1 MNHEY, CDR2 SMNVEV (reference sequence). Trimming cost V 3 bases and J 0 bases, with 6 bases left between them. The CDR3 spans 14 residues.

Concerning this clone itself: The read ends 3 residues early relative to the CDR3; the germline J gene fills the gap. This chain links TRBV19 with TRBJ1-2; tentatively, D is TRBD1 (6 bases). This CDR3 is built from 13 residues. Looked up from germline, CDR1 is LNHDA and CDR2 is SQIVND (reference sequence). CDR3 DNA, as far as it was read: TGTGCCAGTAGCCAGGGGACGGTGGCGGAC. This translates into CASSQGTVAD. The full CDR3 reads CASSQGTVADYTF.

Incomplete CDR3 DNA: TGTGCCAGCAGCAACGCGGACAGCCGCTACGAG. Protein: CASSNADSRYE. The entire CDR3 is CASSNADSRYEQYF. The chain links TRBV28 to TRBJ2-7, with a weak D call TRBD1 (6 bases). The sequence runs out 3 residues before the end of the CDR3; the remainder is reconstructed from the germline J gene. The CDR3 spans 14 residues. Germline V gene data show CDR1 as MDHEN and CDR2 as SYDVKM. V was shortened by 6 bases and J by 3 bases, with 15 bases between the two germline ends. Variable domain in full (rest from reference TRBV28 and TRBJ2-7): DVKVTQSSRYLVKRTGEKVFLECVQDMDHENMFWYRQDPGLGLRLIYFSYDVKMKEKGDIPEGYSVSREKKERFSLILESASTNQTSMYLCASSNADSRYEQYFGPGTRLTVT.

Concerning this clone itself: The CDR3 is cut off 3 residues early in the read; its end comes from the germline J gene. The gene calls are TRBV10-3 and TRBJ2-2, with D possibly TRBD1 on 6 matching bases. Germline loops: CDR1 ENHRY, CDR2 SYGVKD. This CDR3 has 13 amino acids. Partial CDR3 DNA: TGTGCCGACCGCCAGGGACAAGGGCAAAAG. Its translation: CADRQGQGQK. The full CDR3 is CADRQGQGQKLFF.

As to this clone: The sequence runs out 3 residues before the end of the CDR3; the remainder is reconstructed from the germline J gene. This sequence joins TRBV20-1 and TRBJ2-2, with 10 bases matching TRBD2. The CDR3 spans 14 residues. From germline, CDR1 is DFQATT and CDR2 SNEGSKA (reference sequence). J lost 5 bases, V lost 3 bases, and 3 bases had no gene match. The DNA read from the CDR3 is TGCAGTGCTAGGCTAGCGGGAGCTACCGGGGAG. Protein product: CSARLAGATGE. The complete CDR3 reads CSARLAGATGELFF.

Regarding this clone: Coverage ceases 3 residues before the CDR3 finishes, and the germline J gene fills in the end. The rearrangement joins TRBV2 to TRBJ1-4, with a possible D match to TRBD1 (6 bases). Germline V lookup: CDR1 SNHLY, CDR2 FYNNEI. CDR3 length: 16 amino acids. The ends were cut back, 7 bases at V and 4 bases at J, with 19 bases in the middle. This chain's CDR3 is CASTPGKGGGNEKLFF. Incomplete CDR3 DNA: TGTGCCAGCACCCCAGGGAAAGGGGGGGGTAATGAAAAA.

The CDR3 here is CASSARTSGNTQYF. The sequenced part of the CDR3 DNA is TGTGCCAGCAGTGCGCGGACTAGCGGAAATACG. The chain recombines TRBV2 with TRBJ2-3; 10 positions agree with TRBD2. The read ends 3 residues early relative to the CDR3; the germline J gene fills the gap. Germline V gene sequence: CDR1 SNHLY, CDR2 FYNNEI. J lost 7 bases, V lost 4 bases, and 5 bases had no gene match. The CDR3 runs to 14 residues. Using reference TRBV2 and TRBJ2-3 for the parts outside the CDR3, the full variable domain is EPEVTQTPSHQVTQMGQEVILRCVPISNHLYFYWYRQILGQKVEFLVSFYNNEISEKSEIFDDQFSVERPDGSNFTLKIRSTKLEDSAMYFCASSARTSGNTQYFGPGTRLTVL.

Note on this clone: The CDR3 end lies 3 residues beyond the end of the read and is filled in from the germline J gene. The V gene is TRBV13, the J gene TRBJ2-5; TRBD1 aligns across 9 bases. The CDR3 runs to 16 residues. V dropped 6 bases and J dropped 1; count of bases not matched to a gene: 9. The V gene's germline CDR1 is PRHDT and CDR2 FYEKMQ (reference sequence). The CDR3 here is CASSLSGTGRQETQYF. Incomplete CDR3 DNA: TGTGCCAGCAGTCTTTCCGGGACAGGGCGCCAAGAGACC.

A word on this clone: The DNA ends 3 residues before the CDR3 does, and the rest of the CDR3 is filled in from the germline J gene. The rearrangement uses TRBV11-1 and TRBJ2-5, with 7 bases aligning to TRBD1. The germline V gene has CDR1 SGHAT and CDR2 FQDESV (reference sequence). The junction had 5 bases not matched to a gene; V was cut back by 3 bases and J by 4 bases. The CDR3 loop spans 14 amino acids. The CDR3 DNA, read in part, is TGTGCCAGCAGCTTGTCACGGACAGGAGAGACC. It codes for CASSLSRTGET. The full CDR3 sequence reads CASSLSRTGETQYF.

Concerning this clone: The read ends 3 residues shy of where the CDR3 ends; the end is completed using the germline J gene. The chain employs TRBV5-5 and TRBJ1-2, with TRBD1 as a possible D gene (5 bases). CDR3 size: 12 residues. V lost 5 bases and J lost 1, with 6 bases in between. Germline-derived CDR1 and CDR2 are SGHKS and YYEKEE (reference sequence). CDR3 bases read: TGTGCCAGCAGAGGGGATAACTATGGC. This codes for CASRGDNYG. The CDR3, in full, reads CASRGDNYGYTF.

Points on this clone: The read halts 3 residues ahead of the CDR3 end, with the missing end drawn from the germline J gene. The chain is built from TRBV11-3 and TRBJ2-7; D remains ambiguous. From germline, CDR1 is SGHNT and CDR2 YENEEA. V shed 7 bases and J shed 0 bases, with 13 bases lying between them. The CDR3 sequence is 14 residues long. The CDR3 is CASTRQRSSYEQYF. The part of the CDR3 DNA that was read is TGTGCCAGCACGAGGCAGCGTAGCTCCTACGAG.

A word on this clone: The read finishes 3 residues shy of the CDR3 end, and the germline J gene is used to complete it. The chain couples TRBV7-9 to TRBJ2-7; weak D call: TRBD2 (6 bases). CDR1 and CDR2 (germline): SEHNR, FQNEAQ (reference sequence). The CDR3 runs 15 residues. V was trimmed by 0 bases and J by 1 base, leaving 10 bases between them. The sequenced part of the CDR3 DNA is TGTGCCAGCAGCTTAGCGGCGGGGCCTTCCTACGAG. It translates to CASSLAAGPSYE. The whole CDR3 region reads CASSLAAGPSYEQYF.

To note about this clone: The read ends 3 residues early relative to the CDR3; the germline J gene fills the gap. This chain uses TRBV2 with TRBJ1-2, with 9 bases lining up with TRBD1. J lost 7 bases, V lost 6 bases, and 6 bases had no gene match. Germline V gene data show CDR1 as SNHLY and CDR2 as FYNNEI. The CDR3 spans 13 residues. The CDR3 reads CASRGQGLFGYTF. CDR3 DNA (partial): TGTGCCAGCAGGGGACAGGGTCTGTTTGGC.

Details on this clone: Coverage ceases 3 residues before the CDR3 finishes, and the germline J gene fills in the end. This chain uses TRBV19 with TRBJ1-2; 9 bases agree with TRBD1. The CDR3 totals 14 residues. CDR1 is LNHDA, CDR2 SQIVND, per germline (reference sequence). The CDR3 DNA, read in part, is TGTGCCAGTAGTTCCGGGACAGGGCTCTACGAC. Encoded protein: CASSSGTGLYD. The whole CDR3 is CASSSGTGLYDYTF.

As to this clone: The read comes to an end 3 residues before the CDR3 does, leaving the germline J gene to fill in the end. V is TRBV2 and J is TRBJ2-1; 8 bases map to TRBD2. This CDR3 spans 16 amino acids. CDR1 and CDR2 (germline): SNHLY, FYNNEI. V lost 7 bases to trimming and J lost 0 bases; unmatched junction nucleotides: 8. The CDR3 DNA, read in part, is TGTGCCAGCAACCCGGGGGGGGGTCTCTCCTACAATGAG. Its protein product is CASNPGGGLSYNE. The full CDR3 protein reads CASNPGGGLSYNEQFF.

On this clone: The CDR3 end lies 3 residues beyond the end of the read and is filled in from the germline J gene. The genes are TRBV6-4 and TRBJ2-1; 14 nucleotides line up with TRBD2. The V segment lost 7 bases and the J segment 9 bases; nucleotides outside the gene matches: 2. This CDR3 is built from 13 residues. Germline V CDR1 and CDR2: MRHNA, SNTAGT. The part of the CDR3 DNA that was read is TGTGCCAGCACCGGACTAGCGGGAGGTGAG. Protein product: CASTGLAGGE. The CDR3, in full, reads CASTGLAGGEQFF.